Included here is one T cell receptor (beta chain) sequence, with context. The target antigen is unknown. The libraries were made with immunoSEQ v3.0 at survey level. TCRdb's table, derived via immunoSEQ multiplex PCR, lists solely in-frame clones and lacks some. Of around 28,000 clones in the sample, around 85% were seen once. This record comes from a study of long-term antiretroviral therapy in people with HIV. Study results and limitations: HIV repertoires covered narrower CDR3 length ranges than controls did. Blood dates from about 2003 to 2017, possibly under older ART regimens.

It was in the United States that all participants with HIV were treated. Roughly 0.95-10 million cryopreserved PBMC were held in samples before DNA extraction. This receptor was taken from a man aged 35 to 55 with HIV. The specimen comprised unsorted PBMCs, sampled 2.3 years after starting antiretroviral therapy.

CDR3 DNA sequence: TGCGCCAGCAGCCAAGGGACGGCGCGCTTGCATTCACCCCTCCACTTT. Protein: CASSQGTARLHSPLHF. The rearrangement links TRBV4-1 to TRBJ1-6, with D hard to call. CDR3 length equals 16 residues. Trimming took off 1 base at V and 8 bases at J, with 15 bases between the two ends. Germline CDR1 and CDR2: MGHRA and YSYEKL.